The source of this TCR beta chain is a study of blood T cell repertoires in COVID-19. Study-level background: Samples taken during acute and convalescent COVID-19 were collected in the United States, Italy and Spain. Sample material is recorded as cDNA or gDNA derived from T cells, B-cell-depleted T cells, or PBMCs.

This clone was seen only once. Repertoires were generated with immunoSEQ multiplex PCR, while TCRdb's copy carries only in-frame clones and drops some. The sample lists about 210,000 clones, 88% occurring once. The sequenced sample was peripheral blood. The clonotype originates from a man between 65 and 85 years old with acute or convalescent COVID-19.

The CDR3 nucleotides read TGTGCCAGCAGCCCAAGGACAGGGGTCAGCTACGAGCAGTACTTC. Its protein product is CASSPRTGVSYEQYF. This chain joins TRBV7-8 and TRBJ2-7, with TRBD1 matching over 9 bases. V shed 5 bases and J 3 bases; nucleotides not matched to a gene: 8. Germline V lookup: CDR1 SGHVS, CDR2 FQNEAQ. This CDR3 is built from 15 residues.